The 7 T cell receptor beta chains listed next were all sequenced from one sample in a study of T cell repertoires in cytomegalovirus infection. TCRdb re-analysed the reads in MiXCR, keeping a single row per CDR3 protein. Of about 190,000 distinct CDR3 sequences detected, 25% to 30% appear once; the ten largest clones hold 30% to 35%. Sequencing was done on a sample of PBMCs. These receptors all come from a human donor in good health (CMV status not recorded). Some clones in this sample may be carry-over from other donors' samples.

This clonotype has just a few counts. V usage is TRBV29-1 and J usage is TRBJ1-3; a possible D gene is TRBD1 (5 bases). Trimming pared 4 bases from V and 3 bases from J, leaving 7 bases between. Looked up from germline, CDR1 is SQVTM and CDR2 is ANQGSEA. CDR3 size: 12 residues. Here the CDR3 DNA reads TGCAGCGTTGGGGGGGTTGGAAACACCATATATTTT. Amino acid sequence: CSVGGVGNTIYF. The whole variable domain, remainder taken from reference TRBV29-1 and TRBJ1-3, is SAVISQKPSRDICQRGTSLTIQCQVDSQVTMMFWYRQQPGQSLTLIATANQGSEATYESGFVIDKFPISRPNLTFSTLTVSNMSPEDSSIYLCSVGGVGNTIYFGEGSWLTVV.

This clonotype has at least ten counts. The chain links TRBV7-2 to TRBJ2-7; 13 bases are a match to TRBD2. From germline, CDR1 is SGHTA and CDR2 FQGNSA. Germline trimming cut 6 bases from V and 7 bases from J; bases unmatched to any gene: 6. The CDR3 totals 14 residues. The CDR3 nucleotides are TGTGCCAGCAGAGGGGCGACTAGCGGGGGGGAGCAGTACTTC. Translation: CASRGATSGGEQYF.

The chain employs TRBV5-1 and TRBJ2-5; D perhaps matches TRBD2 (6 bases). CDR1 and CDR2 (germline): SGHRS, YFSETQ. The V end was cut by 4 bases, the J end by 4 bases, with 11 bases between. The CDR3 runs to 13 residues. This chain's CDR3 is CASSSDGRETQYF. The CDR3 nucleotides read TGCGCCAGCAGCAGTGACGGGAGAGAGACCCAGTACTTC.

This clonotype was detected once. A read error may account for a junction end that differs from germline. The chain joins TRBV27 to TRBJ1-5; 8 positions match TRBD1. CDR3 length equals 17 residues. Germline lookup yields CDR1 MNHEY and CDR2 SMNVEV (reference sequence). CDR3 protein: CVSSLYGRTGLFQPQHF. CDR3 DNA sequence: TGTGTCAGCAGTTTATATGGCCGGACAGGGCTGTTCCAGCCCCAGCATTTT.

The table lists this clonotype with many counts. The chain has TRBV2 and TRBJ2-3; 9 bases are a match to TRBD2. In germline, CDR1 is SNHLY, CDR2 FYNNEI. The CDR3 spans 16 residues. V lost 7 bases and J lost 1; bases outside the gene matches: 9. Written as DNA, the CDR3 is TGTGCCAGCAATCAAGCGGTAGCGGGGGGCACAGATACGCAGTATTTT. As protein: CASNQAVAGGTDTQYF.

This clonotype showed up many times. This rearrangement joins TRBV2 to TRBJ1-1, with D hard to call. V was trimmed by 5 bases and J by 0 bases, leaving 10 bases between them. Germline V lookup: CDR1 SNHLY, CDR2 FYNNEI. The CDR3 spans 14 residues. Here the CDR3 reads CASSPTTVNTEAFF. In nucleotides, the CDR3 is TGTGCCAGCAGTCCCACGACGGTGAACACTGAAGCTTTCTTT.

This clonotype was found a few times. V usage is TRBV7-3 and J usage is TRBJ2-1, with a weak D call TRBD1 (5 bases). Germline V CDR1 and CDR2: SGHTA, FQGTGA. The CDR3 extends over 13 amino acids. The germline V and J ends were trimmed by 2 bases and 10 bases, with 12 bases remaining between them. Here the CDR3 reads CASSLDERTEQFF. DNA of the CDR3: TGTGCCAGCAGCTTAGACGAACGGACAGAGCAGTTCTTC.